This is a list of T cell receptor beta chains from one sample in a study of blood T cell repertoires in COVID-19. Generated by immunoSEQ multiplex PCR, the TCRdb table keeps only in-frame clones and is missing some. The table has roughly 86,000 clones, approximately 85% seen once. Source material: peripheral blood. The origin of the receptors is a woman aged 80 or over with COVID-19, enrolled during active disease. The CDR3 runs from the conserved cysteine through the conserved F or W. A D gene is named only where the DNA matches it firmly. Clone size is given for some rows only: seen once, a few or many times, or a class if the clone is expanded.

TRBD2	.	TRBV10-3	TRBJ2-7	TGTGCCATCAGTCCCGCGGGAGACTACGAGCAGTACTTC	CAISPAGDYEQYF
TRBD2	.	TRBV9	TRBJ2-1	TGTGCCAGCAGCAGCCGGAGGGGCGGGGGGATGTACGAGCAGTTCTTC	CASSSRRGGGMYEQFF
TRBD2	.	TRBV28	TRBJ2-1	TGTGCCAGCAGGCTGAGCGGGACTCCCGGCAATGAGCAGTTCTTC	CASRLSGTPGNEQFF
TRBD1	.	TRBV5-1	TRBJ1-1	TGCGCCAGCAGCTTAGCACAGGGGGGAGGCACTGAAGCTTTCTTT	CASSLAQGGGTEAFF
TRBD1	once	TRBV10-3	TRBJ2-2	TGTGCCATCAGTGAAGACAGGGGGCCTCCCGGGGAGCTGTTTTTT	CAISEDRGPPGELFF
.	.	TRBV6-2/TRBV6-3	TRBJ1-4	TGTGCCAGCAGTTACATCATAGGAGGATCTCGGGAAAAACTGTTTTTT	CASSYIIGGSREKLFF
.	.	TRBV18	TRBJ1-5	TGTGCCAGCTCAAAGGGGGTTTTTAGCAATCAGCCCCAGCATTTT	CASSKGVFSNQPQHF
TRBD2	.	TRBV6-6	TRBJ2-1	TGTGCCAGCAGTAGAGAGCGGGGAGGACCATACAATGAGCAGTTCTTC	CASSRERGGPYNEQFF
TRBD2	.	TRBV7-9	TRBJ2-1	TGTGCCAGCACCCGCCTAGCGGGGGTGACCAATGAGCAGTTCTTC	CASTRLAGVTNEQFF
.	.	TRBV4-3	TRBJ1-2	TGCGCCAGCAGCCACGGGGGATTTAACTATGGCTACACCTTC	CASSHGGFNYGYTF
TRBD1	.	TRBV9	TRBJ1-6	TGTGCCAGCAAACCCGGGACAGCTAATTCACCCCTCCACTTT	CASKPGTANSPLHF
.	once	TRBV5-1	TRBJ1-1	TGCGCCAGCAGCCCGGACAATGGGAGGGACACTGAAGCTTTCTTT	CASSPDNGRDTEAFF
.	.	TRBV21-1	TRBJ1-6	TGTGCCAGGATAGACGGTGACAGACCAAGCTCCTATAATTCACCCCTCCACTTT	CARIDGDRPSSYNSPLHF
TRBD2	.	TRBV6-2/TRBV6-3	TRBJ2-3	TGTGCCAGCAGTTACTCGACTAGCGGGGGGGCTACAGATACGCAGTATTTT	CASSYSTSGGATDTQYF
.	few	TRBV4-2	TRBJ2-2	TGTGCCAGCAGCCAAGAACTGCGAGTGAACACCGGGGAGCTGTTTTTT	CASSQELRVNTGELFF
.	.	TRBV18	TRBJ2-3	TGTGCCAGCTCACCAGGTGCGGCAGATACGCAGTATTTT	CASSPGAADTQYF
.	.	TRBV2	TRBJ2-2	TGTGCCAGCAGTGGCGTAGCAGCGAACACCGGGGAGCTGTTTTTT	CASSGVAANTGELFF
TRBD1	.	TRBV14	TRBJ2-2	TGTGCCAGCAGCCCCAAGGACAGGGGGCGCGAAGCCGGGGAGCTGTTTTTT	CASSPKDRGREAGELFF